This is a list of T cell receptor beta chains from one sample in a study of T cell repertoires in cytomegalovirus infection. Antigens for these TCRs are unknown. TCRdb passed the reads through MiXCR, listing each CDR3 protein once. This sample has hundreds of thousands of distinct CDR3 sequences, with 25% to 30% found just once. Sequencing was performed on cultured PBMCs, taken from culture after CMV antigen stimulation. Every receptor here comes from a human donor in good health (CMV status not recorded). Some clones in this sample may be carry-over from other donors' samples. Both conserved end residues are part of each CDR3. D genes are given only for firm matches. Where a row states a size, it is once, few, many or the class of an expanded clone; other rows omit it.

CDR3 protein: CATRLPTGELFF
CDR3 DNA: TGTGCCACCAGACTCCCAACCGGGGAGCTGTTTTTT
D gene: .
clone size: .
V gene: TRBV15
J gene: TRBJ2-2

CDR3 protein: CASSSQSGRYAPATDTQYF
CDR3 DNA: TGTGCCAGCAGCTCACAAAGCGGGAGGTACGCACCCGCCACAGATACGCAGTATTTT
D gene: TRBD2
clone size: many
V gene: TRBV7-2
J gene: TRBJ2-3

CDR3 protein: CASRDRVQPQHF
CDR3 DNA: TGTGCCAGCAGGGACAGGGTTCAGCCCCAGCATTTT
D gene: TRBD1
clone size: .
V gene: TRBV28
J gene: TRBJ1-5

CDR3 protein: CASSLLRETQYF
CDR3 DNA: TGTGCCAGCAGTCTTCTTCGGGAGACCCAGTACTTC
D gene: .
clone size: many
V gene: TRBV28
J gene: TRBJ2-5

CDR3 protein: CASTYGGGYEQYF
CDR3 DNA: TGTGCCAGCACATACGGGGGAGGCTACGAGCAGTACTTC
D gene: .
clone size: .
V gene: TRBV28
J gene: TRBJ2-7

CDR3 protein: CASSPWGSKTSYEQYF
CDR3 DNA: TGTGCCAGCAGCCCCTGGGGCAGCAAGACCTCCTACGAGCAGTACTTC
D gene: .
clone size: many
V gene: TRBV11-2
J gene: TRBJ2-7

CDR3 protein: CASSFLRTSRNTEAFF
CDR3 DNA: TGTGCCAGCAGTTTTCTCCGGACATCACGGAACACTGAAGCTTTCTTT
D gene: .
clone size: .
V gene: TRBV28
J gene: TRBJ1-1

CDR3 protein: CASSLLAVFSYEQYF
CDR3 DNA: TGTGCCAGCAGCCTGCTAGCGGTCTTCTCCTACGAGCAGTACTTC
D gene: TRBD2
clone size: many
V gene: TRBV7-2
J gene: TRBJ2-7

CDR3 protein: CASSHRTITGSGYTF
CDR3 DNA: TGTGCCAGTAGCCACAGGACGATCACAGGGTCTGGCTACACCTTC
D gene: .
clone size: many
V gene: TRBV19
J gene: TRBJ1-2

CDR3 protein: CASSYSSRVSGTASKNIQYF
CDR3 DNA: TGTGCCAGCAGTTACTCGAGTCGGGTGTCGGGGACCGCGTCCAAAAACATTCAGTACTTC
D gene: .
clone size: .
V gene: TRBV6-2/TRBV6-3
J gene: TRBJ2-4

CDR3 protein: CASSNQDPYYEQYF
CDR3 DNA: TGTGCCAGCAGCAACCAGGACCCGTACTACGAGCAGTACTTC
D gene: .
clone size: few
V gene: TRBV7-4
J gene: TRBJ2-7

CDR3 protein: CASSPSGGQNSYEQYF
CDR3 DNA: TGTGCCAGCAGCCCGAGTGGAGGACAGAACTCCTACGAGCAGTACTTC
D gene: .
clone size: few
V gene: TRBV7-9
J gene: TRBJ2-7

CDR3 protein: CATLDRGIRETQYF
CDR3 DNA: TGTGCCACCCTGGACAGGGGGATTAGAGAGACCCAGTACTTC
D gene: TRBD1
clone size: .
V gene: TRBV25-1
J gene: TRBJ2-5

CDR3 protein: CAISERGESQETQYF
CDR3 DNA: TGTGCCATCAGTGAGAGGGGCGAGAGCCAAGAGACCCAGTACTTC
D gene: .
clone size: many
V gene: TRBV10-3
J gene: TRBJ2-5

CDR3 protein: CASSQEASGITDTQYF
CDR3 DNA: TGTGCCAGCAGCCAAGAAGCTAGCGGGATCACAGATACGCAGTATTTT
D gene: TRBD2
clone size: .
V gene: TRBV4-2
J gene: TRBJ2-3

CDR3 protein: CASSSREFYWVGSGYTF
CDR3 DNA: TGTGCCAGTAGTAGCAGGGAGTTCTACTGGGTTGGATCGGGCTACACCTTC
D gene: .
clone size: .
V gene: TRBV19
J gene: TRBJ1-2

CDR3 protein: CASSEGGGWNTEAFF
CDR3 DNA: TGTGCCAGCAGTGAAGGAGGCGGATGGAACACTGAAGCTTTCTTT
D gene: .
clone size: .
V gene: TRBV6-1
J gene: TRBJ1-1